The subject of this entry is one TCR beta chain. Libraries were prepared by immunoSEQ multiplex PCR; TCRdb keeps only in-frame clonotypes and omits some of them. Counted here are some 200,000 clones, just under 95% occurring once; the ten biggest clones make up almost 1.5%. This entry comes from a study of control samples from healthy donors and cancer patients. The CDR3 runs to 12 residues. V was clipped by 11 bases and J by 0 bases, with 8 bases between them. Germline values: CDR1 SGHTA, CDR2 FQGTGA. V gene TRBV7-3 combines with J gene TRBJ1-3; TRBD1 might be the D (5 bases). The source of this sequence is a man in his late teens or twenties in good health. Source material: blood. The CDR3 sequence is CASRGSGNTIYF. The CDR3, as DNA: TGTGCCTCAAGGGGCTCTGGAAACACCATATATTTT.